The clone carrying this T cell receptor (beta chain) was seen ten or more times. Germline values: CDR1 SGHTA, CDR2 FQGNSA. The CDR3 loop spans 15 amino acids. The V end was cut by 2 bases, the J end by 3 bases, with 14 bases between. The entry originates in a study of metastatic and nonmetastatic thyroid tumors. The overall study: Repertoire comparisons spanned blood and tumor or nodule tissue from malignant and benign thyroid patients.

Patients underwent thyroid surgery, and none had received any treatment before it. TCRdb re-clonotyped the PCR reads via MiXCR. The repertoire consists of about 40,000 clones, with 9.5% to 12% occurring once and the leading ten covering under 30%. Sequenced material: blood. The J gene is TRBJ2-7, the V gene TRBV7-2; D uncertain. The receptor was derived from a female donor with papillary thyroid cancer or a benign thyroid nodule (not recorded which). Some clones in this sample may be carry-over from other donors' samples. The CDR3 reads CASSLMGQEGYEQYF. In DNA form, the CDR3 reads TGTGCCAGCAGCTTAATGGGTCAGGAAGGCTACGAGCAGTACTTC.